This T cell receptor (beta chain) was identified in a study of blood T cell repertoires in COVID-19. About the study: In each case, the material was cDNA or gDNA derived from T cells, B-cell-depleted T cells, or PBMCs.

The CDR3 covers 16 residues. Germline assignment: CDR1 SEHNR and CDR2 FQNEAQ (reference sequence). Losses at the gene ends were 4 bases for V and 0 bases for J; bases not matched to a gene: 6. Per the authors' pipeline: Reference gene primer amplification gave nucleated cell count estimates. Profiled with immunoSEQ multiplex PCR; TCRdb holds only in-frame clones, not every one. V, J and clone size were drawn from that table, and D and trimming were deduced from the DNA. The table has about 140,000 clones, 75% to 85% seen once; the top ten hold approximately 3.5%. The V and J genes are TRBV7-9 and TRBJ2-5; 9 positions match TRBD2. This receptor was obtained from a man between 65 and 85 years old who had recovered from COVID-19. The sequencing input was peripheral blood. The CDR3 DNA sequence: TGTGCCAGCAGCTCAGGGCTAGCGGGATACCAAGAGACCCAGTACTTC. Its protein is CASSSGLAGYQETQYF.